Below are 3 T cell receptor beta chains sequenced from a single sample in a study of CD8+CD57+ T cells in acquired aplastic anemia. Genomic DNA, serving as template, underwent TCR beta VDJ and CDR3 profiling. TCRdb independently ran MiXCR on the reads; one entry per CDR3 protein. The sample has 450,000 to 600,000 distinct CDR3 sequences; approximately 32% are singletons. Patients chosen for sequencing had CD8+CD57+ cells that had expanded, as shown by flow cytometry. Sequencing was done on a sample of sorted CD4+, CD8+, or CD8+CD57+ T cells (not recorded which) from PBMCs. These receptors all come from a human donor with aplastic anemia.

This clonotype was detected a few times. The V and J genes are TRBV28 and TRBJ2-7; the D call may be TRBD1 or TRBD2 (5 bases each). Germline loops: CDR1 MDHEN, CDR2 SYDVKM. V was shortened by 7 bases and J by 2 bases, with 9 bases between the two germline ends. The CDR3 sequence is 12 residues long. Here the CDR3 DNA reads TGTGCCAGCACGAGGGACGCCTACGAGCAGTACTTC. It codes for CASTRDAYEQYF.

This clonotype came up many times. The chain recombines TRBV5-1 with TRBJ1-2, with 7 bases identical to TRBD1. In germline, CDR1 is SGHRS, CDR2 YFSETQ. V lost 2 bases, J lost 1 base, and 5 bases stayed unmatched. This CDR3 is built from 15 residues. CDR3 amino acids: CASSLGTALNYGYTF. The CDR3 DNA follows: TGCGCCAGCAGCTTAGGGACAGCCCTTAACTATGGCTACACCTTC.

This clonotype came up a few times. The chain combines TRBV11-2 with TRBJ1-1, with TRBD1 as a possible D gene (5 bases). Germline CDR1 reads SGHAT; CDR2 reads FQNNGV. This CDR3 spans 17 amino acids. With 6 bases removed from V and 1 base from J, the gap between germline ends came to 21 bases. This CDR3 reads CASSSRSRGGENTEAFF. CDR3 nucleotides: TGTGCCAGCAGTTCACGGTCCCGGGGAGGGGAGAACACTGAAGCTTTCTTT.